A selection of T cell receptor beta chains follows, all from one sample in a study of radiation and T cells in renal cell carcinoma. Some clones are missing from TCRdb's copy, which holds only in-frame ones; the method was immunoSEQ multiplex PCR. The sample includes roughly 120,000 clones, 75% to 90% of them seen just once. The specimen was blood, collected from a patient whose treatment included radiotherapy and nephrectomy. The receptors come from an older woman with renal cell carcinoma. Each CDR3 is given with its conserved first and last residue. Fields, in order: CDR3 DNA, CDR3 protein, V gene, D gene, clone size, J gene. The D gene is left open where the match is weak. Rows give clone size only sometimes, using once, few, many, or a class for an expanded clone.

TGTGCCAGCAGTGACAGCGTGGGCAGGGTCTATAGCAATCAGCCCCAGCATTTT	CASSDSVGRVYSNQPQHF	TRBV6-1	-	-	TRBJ1-5
TGTGCCAGTAGGGTACAAGGGGCTGCCAACGTCCTGACTTTC	CASRVQGAANVLTF	TRBV19	-	-	TRBJ2-6
TGTGCCAGCTGGGACAGATCAAGCCAGCCCCAGCATTTT	CASWDRSSQPQHF	TRBV13	TRBD1	few	TRBJ1-5
TGCGCCAGCAGCCAGCCTGGGGTTCAGCCCCAGCATTTT	CASSQPGVQPQHF	TRBV4-1	-	-	TRBJ1-5
TGTGCCAGCAGCCGATTAAGGCCTGGACAGGGATGGAACACTGAAGCTTTCTTT	CASSRLRPGQGWNTEAFF	TRBV2	TRBD1	few	TRBJ1-1
TGTGCCAGCAGTTACAGGGTGGAGGTCACTGAAGCTTTCTTT	CASSYRVEVTEAFF	TRBV2	-	-	TRBJ1-1
TGTGCCAGTAGTATAACAGGACTAGCGGATCACAATGAGCAGTTCTTC	CASSITGLADHNEQFF	TRBV19	TRBD2	-	TRBJ2-1
TGTGCCAGTGGGGGGATGACGGAGACCCAGTACTTC	CASGGMTETQYF	TRBV19	-	-	TRBJ2-5
TGTGCCAGCAGCCCCGGGACTCCGAGCACAGATACGCAGTATTTT	CASSPGTPSTDTQYF	TRBV7-3	-	-	TRBJ2-3
TGTGCCAGCAGTCGAAGGGGCTCTGGAAACACCATATATTTT	CASSRRGSGNTIYF	TRBV27	-	-	TRBJ1-3
TGTGCCAGCAGCGCCGGACTAGCGGGAGTTTACGGGCAGTACTTC	CASSAGLAGVYGQYF	TRBV5-6	TRBD2	-	TRBJ2-7
TGTGCCAGCAGCGCAGGCCACTATGGCTACACCTTC	CASSAGHYGYTF	TRBV7-8	-	-	TRBJ1-2
TGCAGCGTTAGGGGGGACGTCGACTCTGGGGCCAACGTCCTGACTTTC	CSVRGDVDSGANVLTF	TRBV29-1	-	few	TRBJ2-6
TGTGCCAGCCATCCCAGGGAGGATCAGCCCCAGCATTTT	CASHPREDQPQHF	TRBV2	-	-	TRBJ1-5
TGTGCCAGTAGTACCGGGGGGGGATACGAGCAGTACTTC	CASSTGGGYEQYF	TRBV19	TRBD2	few	TRBJ2-7
TGTGCCAGCAGCCTCCTGGGTATGCTAGCGGGAGTTTACATTCAGTACTTC	CASSLLGMLAGVYIQYF	TRBV2	TRBD2	-	TRBJ2-4
TGTGCCAGCAGTGACCCTGGGAGCTCCAGGGGCACTGAAGCTTTCTTT	CASSDPGSSRGTEAFF	TRBV25-1	-	-	TRBJ1-1
TGTGCCAGCAGCTTGGGGCAGGGCCACAATGAGCAGTTCTTC	CASSLGQGHNEQFF	TRBV7-9	-	-	TRBJ2-1
TGTGCCAGCGGGTCAAGACAGGGAGTCGGTTCTGGAAACACCATATATTTT	CASGSRQGVGSGNTIYF	TRBV6-4	TRBD1	-	TRBJ1-3
TGTGCCAGCAGCTTGGTAGGGGGCCACTCTGGAAACACCATATATTTT	CASSLVGGHSGNTIYF	TRBV5-7	TRBD1	-	TRBJ1-3
TGTGCCAGCAGCCGCCGGGGGGGGCTGTCTAACTATGGCTACACCTTC	CASSRRGGLSNYGYTF	TRBV7-9	-	-	TRBJ1-2
TGTGCCAGCAGCCCCGGGGCGGAACATACGCAGTATTTT	CASSPGAEHTQYF	TRBV11-3	-	-	TRBJ2-3
TGTGCCAGCAGCCGATTGGAGGGGGGTGAGCAGTACTTC	CASSRLEGGEQYF	TRBV11-3	-	-	TRBJ2-7
TGTGCCAGCAGCTTAGGGGGCTCTTATCAGCCCCAGCATTTT	CASSLGGSYQPQHF	TRBV7-2	-	once	TRBJ1-5
TGTGCCAGCAGTGGAAACGCCCGGGCACATGGCTACACCTTC	CASSGNARAHGYTF	TRBV25-1	-	-	TRBJ1-2
TGTGCCAGCAGCGTAGGTAATAGCGGGAAGTCCTACAATGAGCAGTTCTTC	CASSVGNSGKSYNEQFF	TRBV9	TRBD2	-	TRBJ2-1
TGCGCCAGCAGCCAGTGGGACAGGGGCTTCTCTGGGGCCAACGTCCTGACTTTC	CASSQWDRGFSGANVLTF	TRBV4-1	TRBD1	-	TRBJ2-6
TGTGCCAGCAGTTTCTCTCAAGGGACAGCCTACGAGCAGTACTTC	CASSFSQGTAYEQYF	TRBV6-5	TRBD1	-	TRBJ2-7
TGTGCCAGCAGTACAGGGTCGAGTGAAAAACTGTTTTTT	CASSTGSSEKLFF	TRBV6-5	-	-	TRBJ1-4
TGTGCCAGCAGTGCTCAGTCCGCTAGCGGACCCTACGAGCAGTACTTC	CASSAQSASGPYEQYF	TRBV2	TRBD2	-	TRBJ2-7
TGTGCCAGCAGCCCCCGGGGGGGGAACACCGGGGAGCTGTTTTTT	CASSPRGGNTGELFF	TRBV6-6	TRBD2	-	TRBJ2-2
TGTGCCAGCAGCCGGGACATGGATAACTATGGCTACACCTTC	CASSRDMDNYGYTF	TRBV7-9	-	-	TRBJ1-2